This is a list of T cell receptor beta chains from one sample in a study of cytomegalovirus exposure and HLA in healthy donors. Measured with immunoSEQ multiplex PCR; TCRdb has only the in-frame clones, and not every one. This sample carries around 200,000 clones, approximately 80% of them seen once, and the ten largest clones take 2% to 2.5%. The sample comprised PBMCs. These receptors originate from a woman aged 45-59 years in good health and CMV-seronegative. CDR3s include the opening cysteine and the closing phenylalanine or tryptophan. D genes are given only for firm matches.

CDR3 protein	V gene	J gene	D gene
CSVGTGQLGSPLHF	TRBV29-1	TRBJ1-6	TRBD1
CASSAYRDTEAFF	TRBV19	TRBJ1-1	NA
CACTGGYEQYF	TRBV30	TRBJ2-7	TRBD1
CASSSWARGNTEAFF	TRBV5-8	TRBJ1-1	NA
CASSAGRVEAFF	TRBV4-2	TRBJ1-1	NA
CASSSTSGRALEQFF	TRBV7-9	TRBJ2-1	TRBD2
CASSQESWDRANYGYTF	TRBV4-3	TRBJ1-2	TRBD1
CASGDISNQPQHF	TRBV7-2	TRBJ1-5	NA
CASSLVGPSGPSADTQYF	TRBV7-2	TRBJ2-3	TRBD2
CASSLDPRDSSQPQHF	TRBV11-3	TRBJ1-5	NA
CASSQDTVETQYF	TRBV4-1	TRBJ2-5	NA
CASRSWTGRDTQYF	TRBV5-6	TRBJ2-3	TRBD1
CASSYAGLYGMYGYTF	TRBV6-5	TRBJ1-2	NA
CASSQTSEASYEQYF	TRBV4-3	TRBJ2-7	TRBD2
CASSELVAGGSSYEQYF	TRBV10-2	TRBJ2-7	TRBD2
CASSGTALNQPQHF	TRBV28	TRBJ1-5	TRBD1
CASEWGGSNQPQHF	TRBV28	TRBJ1-5	NA
CASSLRRRDYGYTF	TRBV5-1	TRBJ1-2	NA
CASSGIPGLSYNEQFF	TRBV9	TRBJ2-1	TRBD2
CASSLGTSGRSDTQYF	TRBV11-3	TRBJ2-3	TRBD2
CASSFSPQHF	TRBV28	TRBJ1-5	NA
CASRNTSGGSYEQYF	TRBV6-6	TRBJ2-7	TRBD2
CAWSVHGAINYGYTF	TRBV30	TRBJ1-2	NA
CASSLSDRGNQPQHF	TRBV11-2	TRBJ1-5	TRBD1
CASSLVKGIHTEAFF	TRBV7-3	TRBJ1-1	NA
CASSALSGTSVWVSTGELFF	TRBV7-6	TRBJ2-2	TRBD2
CASFDTNQPQHF	TRBV28	TRBJ1-5	NA
CASSPEGYNEQYF	TRBV5-1	TRBJ2-7	NA